This TCR beta chain comes out of a study of Tregs in tolerant kidney transplant recipients (dated by TCRdb to about 2019). Broadly, across the study: Additional Treg samples were obtained from an approximately 3-day mixed lymphocyte reaction with belatacept, in some cases followed by a roughly 5-day donor restimulation, before recipient CD4+CD25+CD127- cells were sorted. During sorting of primary belatacept mixed lymphocyte reaction cultures, recipient cells were distinguished from donor cells with antibodies. The study used TCRbeta sequencing to identify donor-specific regulatory T cells before combined kidney and bone marrow transplantation, then tracked those cells after transplant. TCRbeta repertoire sequencing was used in a few healthy controls to compare several methods for expanding Tregs specific for an allogeneic donor.

What the research found in general, with its limitations: Because only a small number of patients were included, the study had limitations, and the results will need to be validated in larger populations as well as under other immunosuppression protocols. The most biologically relevant and donor-specific TCRbeta repertoire appeared to be identified by expanding Tregs with activated donor B cells. Although technical replication error seemed to be minimal, the question of biological reproducibility was not addressed directly.

The CDR3, cysteine through phenylalanine, is 14 amino acids long. Of the read, only the CDR3 DNA is kept; its 42 bases are in frame from base 1. Trimming takes 7 bases from V and 1 base from J, and the germline ends sit 14 bases apart. The germline V gene supplies CDR1 SGHRS and CDR2 YFSETQ. As to this clone: The target of this receptor is not known. No much larger clone exists at a distance of one base, and base qualities are not known.

Genomic DNA was extracted from sorted cells with the QIAGEN DNeasy Blood and Tissue Kit for TCRbeta CDR3 sequencing. High-throughput TCRbeta CDR3 sequencing, including PCR amplification with bias correction and internal controls, was performed commercially through immunoSEQ. The source study handled its data this way. Unique productive TCRbeta sequences were defined by CDR3 nucleotide sequence when primers matched and otherwise by CDR3 amino acid sequence together with Vbeta and Jbeta genes. A sequence was defined as donor-reactive if the sequence was expanded at least 5-fold in CFSE-low cells compared with unstimulated cells and had a frequency of at least 0.01% in CFSE-low cells. Repertoire divergence was quantified by Jensen-Shannon divergence using the top 100 TCRbeta sequences ranked by frequency. When a sample had multiple sequencing runs, each run was corrected for sorting error separately and the runs were then pooled. TCRdb stores this immuneACCESS table with in-frame sequences only. Part of the clones is absent; in the studies checked, under half of the shortfall reflects unresolved V genes, and no reason is known for the rest. For V, J and clone size, that table is used; D and trimming come from the DNA. The sample yields more than 25,000 clones; 70% to 85% were counted once. Approximately 2% of the sample comes from the top ten.

Healthy control blood was obtained either as purchased buffy coats or from healthy volunteers. Healthy control blood was processed to PBMCs by Ficoll density gradient and cryopreserved, and patient PBMCs were collected before and after transplant. The receptor's source is a human donor in good health. Recombination joined TRBV5-1 with TRBJ1-2; TRBD1 is possibly the D segment (5 matching bases). Source material: Tregs from blood cultured with allogeneic cells. The CDR3: CASARGSSNYGYTF. DNA sequence: TGCGCCAGCGCTCGGGGCTCAAGTAACTATGGCTACACCTTC.